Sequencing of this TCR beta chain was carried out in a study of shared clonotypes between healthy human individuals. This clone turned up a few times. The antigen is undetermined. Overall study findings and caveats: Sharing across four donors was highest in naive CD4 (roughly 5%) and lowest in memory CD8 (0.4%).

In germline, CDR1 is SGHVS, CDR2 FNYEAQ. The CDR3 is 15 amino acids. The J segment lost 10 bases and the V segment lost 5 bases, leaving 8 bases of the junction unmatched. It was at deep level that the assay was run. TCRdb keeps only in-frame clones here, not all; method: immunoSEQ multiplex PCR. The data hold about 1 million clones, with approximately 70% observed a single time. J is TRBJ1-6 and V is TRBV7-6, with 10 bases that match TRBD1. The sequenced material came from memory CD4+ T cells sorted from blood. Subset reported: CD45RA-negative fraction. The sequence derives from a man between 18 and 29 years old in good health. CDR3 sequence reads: CASSRDRGQGSPLHF. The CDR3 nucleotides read TGTGCCAGCAGCCGCGACAGGGGGCAAGGATCACCCCTCCACTTT.